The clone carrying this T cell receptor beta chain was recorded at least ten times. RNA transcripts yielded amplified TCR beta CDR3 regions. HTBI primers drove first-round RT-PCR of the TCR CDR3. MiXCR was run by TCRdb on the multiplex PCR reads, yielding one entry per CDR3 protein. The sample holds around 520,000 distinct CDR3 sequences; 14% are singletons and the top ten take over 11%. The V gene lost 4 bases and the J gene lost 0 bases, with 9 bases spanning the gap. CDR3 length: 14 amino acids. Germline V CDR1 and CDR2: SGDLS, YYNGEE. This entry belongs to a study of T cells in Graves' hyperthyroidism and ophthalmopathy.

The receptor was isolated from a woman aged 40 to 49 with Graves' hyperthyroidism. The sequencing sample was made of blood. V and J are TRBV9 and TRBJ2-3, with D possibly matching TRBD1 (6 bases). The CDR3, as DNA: TGTGCCAGCAGCATGGGACAAAGCACAGATACGCAGTATTTT. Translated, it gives CASSMGQSTDTQYF.